This T cell receptor (beta chain) originates from a study of blood T cell repertoires in COVID-19. For the study at large: T cells, B-cell-depleted T cells, or PBMCs provided the cDNA or gDNA that served as material.

The CDR3 has 16 residues. The ends were cut back, 0 bases at V and 10 bases at J, with 16 bases in the middle. The germline V gene encodes CDR1 LNHNV and CDR2 YYDKDF (reference sequence). The data were produced by immunoSEQ multiplex PCR, yet TCRdb's version contains in-frame clones alone and is incomplete. The sample has 70,000 to 90,000 clones; 78% are singletons. The chain uses TRBV15 and TRBJ1-6; D gene unclear. Sequenced: peripheral blood. The clonotype originates from a human donor in a cohort sampled during active COVID-19. CDR3 protein: CATSREAGLGKSPLHF. As DNA, the CDR3 is TGTGCCACCAGCAGAGAGGCGGGGTTGGGAAAATCACCCCTCCACTTT.